Shown below are 10 T cell receptor beta chains from a single sample sequenced in a study of CD8+CD57+ T cells in acquired aplastic anemia. Patients chosen for sequencing had shown CD8+CD57+ cell expansion by flow cytometry. For CDR3 and TCR beta VDJ profiling, genomic DNA was the template used. TCRdb itself ran the reads through MiXCR, one entry per CDR3 protein. The data show over 150,000 distinct CDR3 sequences, with about 48% seen just once and approximately 12% held by the top ten. Sequenced: sorted CD4+, CD8+, or CD8+CD57+ T cells (not recorded which) from PBMCs. The receptors were sampled from a human donor with aplastic anemia.

V and J are TRBV11-1 and TRBJ2-3; 7 nucleotides agree with TRBD2. The CDR3 loop spans 14 amino acids. V lost 5 bases and J lost 2; bases outside the gene matches: 4. Germline values: CDR1 SGHAT, CDR2 FQDESV (reference sequence). The CDR3 DNA reads as TGTGCCAGCAGCCCAGCGGGGCCCACAGATACGCAGTATTTT. Its protein is CASSPAGPTDTQYF. Full variable domain (rest looked up from reference TRBV11-1 and TRBJ2-3): EAEVAQSPRYKITEKSQAVAFWCDPISGHATLYWYRQILGQGPELLVQFQDESVVDDSQLPKDRFSAERLKGVDSTLKIQPAELGDSAMYLCASSPAGPTDTQYFGPGTRLTVL.

V is TRBV27 and J is TRBJ2-6, with D perhaps matching TRBD1 (5 bases). CDR1 MNHEY and CDR2 SMNVEV come from the germline V gene (reference sequence). The CDR3 is made up of 15 amino acids. The V gene lost 6 bases and the J gene lost 2 bases, with 11 bases spanning the gap. The CDR3 spells CASRGRQTGANVLTF. The CDR3 nucleotides are TGTGCCAGCAGGGGCCGACAGACTGGGGCCAACGTCCTGACTTTC.

There are many counts of this clonotype. V usage is TRBV18 and J usage is TRBJ2-7, with a weak D call TRBD1 (5 bases). Per the germline V gene, CDR1 is KGHSH and CDR2 is LQKENI. V was pared by 6 bases and J by 7 bases, with 22 bases between. CDR3 length equals 15 residues. The chain's CDR3 is CASSLIGQGEWEQYF. CDR3 DNA sequence: TGTGCCAGCTCCCTCATTGGGCAGGGTGAGTGGGAGCAGTACTTC.

Ten or more counts support this clonotype. The chain is built from TRBV9 and TRBJ2-7, with D maybe TRBD1 (6 bases). Germline CDR1 is SGDLS and CDR2 is YYNGEE. V was clipped by 0 bases and J by 0 bases, with 16 bases between them. The CDR3 loop spans 17 amino acids. The CDR3: CASSVAPLSDSSYEQYF. The CDR3, as DNA: TGTGCCAGCAGCGTAGCCCCCCTTTCGGACAGCTCCTACGAGCAGTACTTC.

The table lists this clonotype with many counts. The J gene is TRBJ2-1, the V gene TRBV10-3; 12 nucleotides line up with TRBD2. The CDR3 is 17 amino acids. After removal of 2 bases from V and 1 base from J, the junction contained 3 bases not matched to a gene. Per the germline V gene, CDR1 is ENHRY and CDR2 is SYGVKD. The CDR3 loop is CAISEGLAGGSYNEQFF. As DNA, the CDR3 is TGTGCCATCAGTGAGGGCCTAGCGGGGGGGTCCTACAATGAGCAGTTCTTC.

This clonotype turned up a few times. This rearrangement joins TRBV20-1 to TRBJ2-1; 9 positions match TRBD1. This CDR3 comprises 13 residues. The trim removed 1 base at V and 5 bases at J, leaving 0 bases unmatched. CDR1 and CDR2 (germline): DFQATT, SNEGSKA (reference sequence). The CDR3 nucleotides are TGCAGTGCTAGAGGGGACAGGGACAATGAGCAGTTCTTC. As protein: CSARGDRDNEQFF.

This clonotype occurred many times. The genes are TRBV11-1 and TRBJ2-5; D is possibly TRBD2 (5 bases). The V gene's germline CDR1 is SGHAT and CDR2 FQDESV (reference sequence). Trimming took off 5 bases at V and 1 base at J, with 8 bases between the two ends. The CDR3 sequence is 13 residues long. CDR3 DNA: TGTGCCAGCAGCCCGAGCGGCCAAGAGACCCAGTACTTC. Its translation: CASSPSGQETQYF.

This clonotype appeared once. Written as DNA, the CDR3 is TGTGCCAGTAGTATAGGGAACCTCAGAGGCGAGCAGTACTTC. It encodes CASSIGNLRGEQYF. The chain is built from TRBV19 and TRBJ2-7; D call uncertain. Trimming cost V 1 base and J 6 bases, with 13 bases left between them. Germline V gene lookup returns CDR1 LNHDA and CDR2 SQIVND (reference sequence). This CDR3 region has 14 residues.

This clonotype came up many times. The genes are TRBV5-1 and TRBJ2-7; the D is unclear. Trimming cost V 4 bases and J 2 bases, with 13 bases left between them. CDR3 size: 14 residues. CDR1 is SGHRS, CDR2 YFSETQ, per germline. The CDR3 sequence is CASSLSGTPYEQYF. The CDR3, as DNA: TGCGCCAGCAGCCTCTCCGGAACACCCTACGAGCAGTACTTC.

This clonotype appeared many times. J is TRBJ1-3 and V is TRBV15, with D perhaps TRBD1 (5 bases). Looked up from germline, CDR1 is LNHNV and CDR2 is YYDKDF (reference sequence). This CDR3 comprises 17 residues. V was pared by 0 bases and J by 0 bases, with 12 bases between. The DNA of the CDR3 is TGTGCCACCAGCAGAGAGCACAGGCTGAGCTCTGGAAACACCATATATTTT. Its protein product is CATSREHRLSSGNTIYF.